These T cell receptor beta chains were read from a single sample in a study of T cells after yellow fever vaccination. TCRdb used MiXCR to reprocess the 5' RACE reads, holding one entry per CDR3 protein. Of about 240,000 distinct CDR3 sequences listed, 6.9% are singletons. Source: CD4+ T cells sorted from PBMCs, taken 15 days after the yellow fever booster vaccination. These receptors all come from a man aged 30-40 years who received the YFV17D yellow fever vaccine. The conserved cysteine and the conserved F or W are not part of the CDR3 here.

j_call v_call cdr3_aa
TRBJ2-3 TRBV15 ATSRAGTVSTDTQY
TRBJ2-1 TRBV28 ASSLFYRYNEQF
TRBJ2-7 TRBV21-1 ASSECGKGIYEQY
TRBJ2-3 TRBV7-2 ASRAASKDTQY
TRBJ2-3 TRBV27 ASRLSGPGTDTQY
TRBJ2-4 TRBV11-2 ASSPLSGRTKNIQY
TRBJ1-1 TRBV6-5 ASSYSGIRSEAF
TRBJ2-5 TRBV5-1 ASSLGGWGLQETQY
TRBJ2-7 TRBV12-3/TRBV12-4 ASSLVLGLAVQY
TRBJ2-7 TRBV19 ASSAAGASYEQY
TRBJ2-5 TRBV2 ASSKDRARETQY
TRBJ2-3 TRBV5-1 PQLGTRGTDTQY
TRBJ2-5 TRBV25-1 ASSEWGEGKETQY
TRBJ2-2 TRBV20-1 CARDLRGPPDTGELF
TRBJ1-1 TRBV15 ATSTGQGAFRTGAF
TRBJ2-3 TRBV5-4 ASSSLTSGTDTQY
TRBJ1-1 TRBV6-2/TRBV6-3 ASSLRWPNTEAF
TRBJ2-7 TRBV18 ASSPSTGSYEQY
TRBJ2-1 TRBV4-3 ASSQIGPGLGSKEQF
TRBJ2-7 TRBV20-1 SARADRAYEQY
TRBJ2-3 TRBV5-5 ASSFEGLSTDTQY
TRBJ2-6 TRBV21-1 ASSKKTGRANVLT
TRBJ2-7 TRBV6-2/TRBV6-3 ASTDRAASSYEQY
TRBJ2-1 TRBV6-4 ASSDPGTSAHNEQF
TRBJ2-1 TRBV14 ASSQVRWNEQF
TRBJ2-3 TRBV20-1 SARERGLSTDTQY
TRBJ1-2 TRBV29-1 SVDGYT
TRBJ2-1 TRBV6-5 ASSYGTSASSYNEQF
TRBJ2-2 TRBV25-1 ASSETGPGGATGELF
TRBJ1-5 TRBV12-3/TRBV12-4 ASSLSGSGASNQPQH
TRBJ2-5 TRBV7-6 ASSSEETQY
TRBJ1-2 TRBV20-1 SALPPRGYT
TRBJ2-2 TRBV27 ASSFLGGEAGELF
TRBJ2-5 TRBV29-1 SVDRGLAGGGTQY
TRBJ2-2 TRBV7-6 ASSWGTSGRDTGELF
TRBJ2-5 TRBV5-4 ASSPGTSGRAETQY
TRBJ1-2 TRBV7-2 ASSTAGLRSGYT
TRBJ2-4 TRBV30 AWRPEGPIQY
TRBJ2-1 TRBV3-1 ASCFSRTSGRPRPNEQF
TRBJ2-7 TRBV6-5 ASSYSGTSEQY
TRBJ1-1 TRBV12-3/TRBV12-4 ASSSGGTLRTEAF
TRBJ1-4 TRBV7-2 ASRTGTGEKLF
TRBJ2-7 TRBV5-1 ASSFYHSDRGYEQY
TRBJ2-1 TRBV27 ASSLNRDEQF